The clone carrying this T cell receptor (beta chain) turned up a few times. TCRdb's copy holds only in-frame clones and misses some; the assay was immunoSEQ multiplex PCR. This sample has about 140,000 clones, with roughly 88% found just once. This sample is part of a study of blood T cell repertoires in COVID-19. Study background: Samples representing acute and convalescent COVID-19 were sourced from the United States, Italy and Spain. From T cells, B-cell-depleted T cells, or PBMCs came the material, which was cDNA or gDNA.

The germline V gene encodes CDR1 MDHEN and CDR2 SYDVKM. This CDR3 is 14 amino acids long. V lost 5 bases, J lost 2 bases, and 2 bases stayed unmatched. The chain links TRBV28 to TRBJ2-2; 7 nucleotides line up with TRBD1. The receptor's source is a man in his 60s with active or convalescent COVID-19. Material for sequencing was peripheral blood. CDR3 residues: CASSTGENTGELFF. The CDR3 DNA follows: TGTGCCAGCAGTACAGGGGAAAACACCGGGGAGCTGTTTTTT.